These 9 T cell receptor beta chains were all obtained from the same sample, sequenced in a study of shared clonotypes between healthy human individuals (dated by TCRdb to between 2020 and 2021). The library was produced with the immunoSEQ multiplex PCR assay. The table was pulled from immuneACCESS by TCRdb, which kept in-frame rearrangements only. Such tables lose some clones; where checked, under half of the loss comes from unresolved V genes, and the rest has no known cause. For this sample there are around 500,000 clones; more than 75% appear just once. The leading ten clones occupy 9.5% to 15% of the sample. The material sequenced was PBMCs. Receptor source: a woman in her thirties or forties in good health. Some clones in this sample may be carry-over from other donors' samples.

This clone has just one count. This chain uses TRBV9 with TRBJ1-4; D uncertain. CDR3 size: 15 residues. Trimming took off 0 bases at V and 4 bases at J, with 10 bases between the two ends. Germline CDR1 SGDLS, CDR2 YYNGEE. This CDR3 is CASSVGILSNEKLFF. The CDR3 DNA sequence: TGTGCCAGCAGCGTAGGGATCTTAAGTAATGAAAAACTGTTTTTT.

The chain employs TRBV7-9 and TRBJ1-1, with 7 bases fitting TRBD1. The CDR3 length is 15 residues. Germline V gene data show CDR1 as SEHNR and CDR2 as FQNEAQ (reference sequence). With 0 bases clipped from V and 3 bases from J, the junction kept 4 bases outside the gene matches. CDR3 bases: TGTGCCAGCAGCTTAGCGTCAGGGGGTCACACTGAAGCTTTCTTT. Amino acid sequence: CASSLASGGHTEAFF. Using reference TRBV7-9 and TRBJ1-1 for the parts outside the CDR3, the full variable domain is DTGVSQNPRHKITKRGQNVTFRCDPISEHNRLYWYRQTLGQGPEFLTYFQNEAQLEKSRLLSDRFSAERPKGSFSTLEIQRTEQGDSAMYLCASSLASGGHTEAFFGQGTRLTVV.

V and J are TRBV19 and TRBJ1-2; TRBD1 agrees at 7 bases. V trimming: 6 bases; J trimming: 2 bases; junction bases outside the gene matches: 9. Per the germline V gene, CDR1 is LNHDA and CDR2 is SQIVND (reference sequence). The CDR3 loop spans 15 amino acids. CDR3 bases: TGTGCCAGTAGGCCCGGACAGGTCCTAAACTATGGCTACACCTTC. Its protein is CASRPGQVLNYGYTF.

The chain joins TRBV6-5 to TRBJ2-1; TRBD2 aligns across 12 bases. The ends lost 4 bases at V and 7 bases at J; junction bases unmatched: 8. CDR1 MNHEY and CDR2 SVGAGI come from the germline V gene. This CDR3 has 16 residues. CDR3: CASSFYLAGGPNEQFF. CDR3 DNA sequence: TGTGCCAGCAGTTTCTACCTAGCGGGAGGGCCAAATGAGCAGTTCTTC.

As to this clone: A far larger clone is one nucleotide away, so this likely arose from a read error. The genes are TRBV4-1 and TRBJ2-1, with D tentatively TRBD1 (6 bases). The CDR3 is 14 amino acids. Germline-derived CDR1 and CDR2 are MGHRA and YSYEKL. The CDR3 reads CAGSSVTGYNEQFF. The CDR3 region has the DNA TGCGCCGGCAGCTCTGTGACAGGCTACAATGAGCAGTTCTTC.

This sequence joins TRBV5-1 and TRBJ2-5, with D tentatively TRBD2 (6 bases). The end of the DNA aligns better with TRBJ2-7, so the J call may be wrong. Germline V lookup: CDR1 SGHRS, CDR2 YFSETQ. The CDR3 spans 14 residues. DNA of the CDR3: TGCGCCAGCAGCTTGGACGGGGGTGTAGGCGAGCAGTACTTC. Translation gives CASSLDGGVGEQYF.

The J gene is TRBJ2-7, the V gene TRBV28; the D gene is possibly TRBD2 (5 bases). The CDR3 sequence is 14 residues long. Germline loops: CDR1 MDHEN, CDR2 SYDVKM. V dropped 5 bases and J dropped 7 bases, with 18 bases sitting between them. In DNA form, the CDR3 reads TGTGCCAGCAGTCCCCACCCCGATCCGGGGGAGCAGTACTTC. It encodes CASSPHPDPGEQYF.

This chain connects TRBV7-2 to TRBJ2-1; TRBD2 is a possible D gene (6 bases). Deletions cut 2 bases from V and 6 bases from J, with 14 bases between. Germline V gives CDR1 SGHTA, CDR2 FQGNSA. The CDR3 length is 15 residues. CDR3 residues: CASSLNSGVFNEQFF. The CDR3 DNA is TGTGCCAGCAGCTTAAATTCGGGGGTTTTCAATGAGCAGTTCTTC. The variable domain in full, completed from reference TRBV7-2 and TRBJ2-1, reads GAGVSQSPSNKVTEKGKDVELRCDPISGHTALYWYRQSLGQGLEFLIYFQGNSAPDKSGLPSDRFSAERTGGSVSTLTIQRTQQEDSAVYLCASSLNSGVFNEQFFGPGTRLTVL.

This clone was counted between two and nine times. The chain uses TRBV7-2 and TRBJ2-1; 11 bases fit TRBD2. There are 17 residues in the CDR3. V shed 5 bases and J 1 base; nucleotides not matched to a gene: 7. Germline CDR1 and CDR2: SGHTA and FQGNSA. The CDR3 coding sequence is TGTGCCAGCAGCCTCGTAGCGGGAGGGCCTTCCTACAATGAGCAGTTCTTC. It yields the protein CASSLVAGGPSYNEQFF.